This T cell receptor (beta chain) emerged from a study of Graves' ophthalmopathy and Graves' hyperthyroidism. Study-wide results and caveats: Using a 13-signature model, the authors split ophthalmopathy from stable hyperthyroidism, with 85% to 90% sensitivity and 81.08% specificity. Blood shared most expanded thyroid clonotypes above 0.001 frequency.

On this clonotype itself: Its antigen is currently unknown.

This CDR3 has 15 amino acids. V shed 6 bases, J shed 6 bases, and the junction held 13 bases outside the gene matches. Per germline, CDR1 MDHEN and CDR2 SYDVKM. Eligible hyperthyroidism cases comprised new diagnoses of under 2 months' duration in individuals aged 18 to 65. Amplification of TCR beta CDR3 regions used RNA transcripts. First-round RT-PCR employed HTBI primers, with a second-round multiplex PCR after it. TCRdb reprocessed the multiplex PCR reads via MiXCR and lists one record per CDR3 protein. The repertoire holds hundreds of thousands of distinct CDR3 sequences, 20% to 25% seen once, with roughly 6.9% in the top ten.

V is TRBV28 and J is TRBJ2-7; the match to TRBD1 covers 8 bases. The sequence was collected from a woman under 30 with stable Graves' hyperthyroidism. Some clones in this sample may be carry-over from other donors' samples. Sequencing was done on a sample of peripheral blood. The DNA for the CDR3 is TGTGCCAGCAGGCTGCCAGGGGACAGGTCTGCCGAGCAGTACTTC. Translating gives CASRLPGDRSAEQYF.